This T cell receptor (beta chain) was profiled in a study of shared clonotypes between healthy human individuals. Libraries were prepared by immunoSEQ multiplex PCR; TCRdb keeps only in-frame clonotypes and omits some of them. The table shows approximately 640,000 clones, with approximately 79% occurring only once. The receptor comes from a woman in her 30s in good health. The specimen sequenced was memory CD4+ T cells sorted from blood. Subset described: CD45RA-negative fraction.

The CDR3 DNA is TGTGCCAGCAGCCTAAGGGGGAGAGGCGTCGAGAACACCGGGGAGCTGTTTTTT. This encodes CASSLRGRGVENTGELFF. The rearrangement links TRBV9 to TRBJ2-2, with D perhaps matching TRBD1 (6 bases). Trimming cost V 4 bases and J 1 base, with 20 bases left between them. The CDR3 contains 18 residues. CDR1 is SGDLS, CDR2 YYNGEE, per germline.